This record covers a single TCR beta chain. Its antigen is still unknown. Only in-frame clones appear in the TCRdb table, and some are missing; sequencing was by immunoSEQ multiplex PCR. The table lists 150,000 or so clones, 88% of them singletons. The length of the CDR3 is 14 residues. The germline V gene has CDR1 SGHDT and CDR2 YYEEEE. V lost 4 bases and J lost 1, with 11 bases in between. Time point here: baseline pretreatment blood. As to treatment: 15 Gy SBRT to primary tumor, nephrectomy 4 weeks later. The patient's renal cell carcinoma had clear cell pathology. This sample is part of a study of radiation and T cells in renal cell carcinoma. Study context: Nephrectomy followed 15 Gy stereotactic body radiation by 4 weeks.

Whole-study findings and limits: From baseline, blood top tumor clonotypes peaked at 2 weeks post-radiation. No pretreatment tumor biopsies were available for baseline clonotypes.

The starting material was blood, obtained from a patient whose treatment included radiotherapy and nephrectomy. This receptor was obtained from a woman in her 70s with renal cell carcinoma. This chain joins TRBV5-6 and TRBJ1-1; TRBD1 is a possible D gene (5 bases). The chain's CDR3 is CASSQGTANTEAFF. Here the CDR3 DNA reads TGTGCCAGCAGCCAAGGGACGGCGAACACTGAAGCTTTCTTT.